This is a list of T cell receptor beta chains from one sample in a study of OX40 agonist ivuxolimab in advanced cancers. Assay: immunoSEQ multiplex PCR; the TCRdb copy retains only in-frame clones and omits some. The data hold 40,000 to 50,000 clones, with about 91% observed a single time. The sample was CD4+ or CD8+ T cells sorted from blood, taken in a trial of the OX40 agonist ivuxolimab. The source of these receptors is an adult with an advanced solid tumor such as melanoma, head and neck, liver or kidney cancer. Both conserved end residues are part of each CDR3. The D gene is left open where the match is weak. Rows may omit the clone size; those that give it use once, few, many or a size class.

CDR3nt	CDR3aa	v_gene	j_gene	abundance	d_gene
TGTGCCAGCAAGCCAGGGGTGCTTGAAGCTTTCTTT	CASKPGVLEAFF	TRBV2	TRBJ1-1	-	-
TGTGCCAGCAGGTACCGCCTTAACACAGATACGCAGTATTTT	CASRYRLNTDTQYF	TRBV6-1	TRBJ2-3	-	-
TGTGCCACCAGCAGAGATCTAGAACAGTTTACCCCCTCTGGAAACACCATATATTTT	CATSRDLEQFTPSGNTIYF	TRBV15	TRBJ1-3	-	-
TGCAGCGTTGCGAGAGGGGCCTCCTACGAGCAGTACTTC	CSVARGASYEQYF	TRBV29-1	TRBJ2-7	-	-
TGTGCCAGCAGTTTCACCGGGAGGTATCAGGAGCAGTACTTC	CASSFTGRYQEQYF	TRBV27	TRBJ2-7	-	TRBD2
TGTGCCAGCAGCCAAGTTTCCACCGGGGAGCTGTTTTTT	CASSQVSTGELFF	TRBV14	TRBJ2-2	-	-
TGTGCCAGCTCCCATGGAGGCGATGAGCAGTTCTTC	CASSHGGDEQFF	TRBV9	TRBJ2-1	-	-
TGCGCCAGCAGCCAAGACCGAAATCAGAACACTGAAGCTTTCTTT	CASSQDRNQNTEAFF	TRBV4-1	TRBJ1-1	once	-
TGCGCCAGCAGCCTCAGGACAGCCTCTAGCAATCAGCCCCAGCATTTT	CASSLRTASSNQPQHF	TRBV4-1	TRBJ1-5	once	-
TGTGCCAGCAGCTTACTGGACCTCACAGATACGCAGTATTTT	CASSLLDLTDTQYF	TRBV7-9	TRBJ2-3	once	-
TGCGCCAGCAGCCAAGGACAGGGGGGCGGGGAGCTGTTTTTT	CASSQGQGGGELFF	TRBV4-1	TRBJ2-2	-	TRBD1
TGTGCCAGCTCTGCCCCACAGTTGACCGGGGAGCTGTTTTTT	CASSAPQLTGELFF	TRBV7-3	TRBJ2-2	once	-
TGTGCCAGTAGCCGCGACGGCGTTTATGGCTACACCTTC	CASSRDGVYGYTF	TRBV19	TRBJ1-2	-	-
TGTGCCATCCGGTGGGGTAGCAATGAGCAGTTCTTC	CAIRWGSNEQFF	TRBV10-3	TRBJ2-1	-	-
TGTGCCAGCAGTGACAGGATGCCTAACTATGGCTACACCTTC	CASSDRMPNYGYTF	TRBV6-1	TRBJ1-2	-	-
TGCGCCAGCAGCTTGATTCCAGGGAGGGCTGAAGCTTTCTTT	CASSLIPGRAEAFF	TRBV5-1	TRBJ1-1	-	-
TGCGCCAGCAGCCCCAACTGGGGTCAGAGTGAAGCTTTCTTT	CASSPNWGQSEAFF	TRBV4-1	TRBJ1-1	-	-
TGCGCCAGCAGCCAGACAGGGGTTAGCAATCAGCCCCAGCATTTT	CASSQTGVSNQPQHF	TRBV4-1	TRBJ1-5	-	TRBD1
TGTGCCAGCAGTGCAACCCGCCTCCAGGACGGAACGGACAATGAGCAGTTCTTC	CASSATRLQDGTDNEQFF	TRBV2	TRBJ2-1	-	-
TGTGCCAGCAGCTTAGGAACAGGGGGGAATGAAAAACTGTTTTTT	CASSLGTGGNEKLFF	TRBV7-9	TRBJ1-4	-	TRBD1
TGTGCCAGCAGCTTAGCGCTCGGCAGGGATTCATACGCTTTCTTT	CASSLALGRDSYAFF	TRBV7-9	TRBJ1-1	-	-
TGCGCCAGCAGCCAAGATCCCTCCCTCACGGCTAACTATGGCTACACCTTC	CASSQDPSLTANYGYTF	TRBV4-3	TRBJ1-2	-	-
TGTGCCAGCAGCCGTAATAGCAATCAGCCCCAGCATTTT	CASSRNSNQPQHF	TRBV6-4	TRBJ1-5	-	-
TGTGCCAGCAGAGTTTCTAGCGGAGAAAGCTCCTACAATGAGCAGTTCTTC	CASRVSSGESSYNEQFF	TRBV2	TRBJ2-1	-	TRBD2
TGTGCCAGCAGTTTGCCGCCTGTTACACAGGTTTGGGATGGCTACACCTTC	CASSLPPVTQVWDGYTF	TRBV28	TRBJ1-2	-	-
TGCGCCAGCAGCCAAGAGCGGACAGGTTGGGTAGACTATGGCTACACCTTC	CASSQERTGWVDYGYTF	TRBV4-1	TRBJ1-2	-	TRBD1
TGCGCCAGCATCCTTTACCCGTCGACTAGCTCCTACAATGAGCAGTTCTTC	CASILYPSTSSYNEQFF	TRBV5-1	TRBJ2-1	-	-
TGTGCCAGCAGCGTGGGGGTATACAATGAGCAGTTCTTC	CASSVGVYNEQFF	TRBV9	TRBJ2-1	-	-
TGTGCCAGCACTAGGGGTCAGGGTCGGCCCGGGGAGCTGTTTTTT	CASTRGQGRPGELFF	TRBV27	TRBJ2-2	-	-
TGTGCCACCAGCAGAACAAGGGGACAGGGGACCGGGTACACCATATATTTT	CATSRTRGQGTGYTIYF	TRBV15	TRBJ1-3	-	TRBD1
TGTGCCAGCAGCAATGGGACAGGGGAGGATCAGCCCCAGCATTTT	CASSNGTGEDQPQHF	TRBV21-1	TRBJ1-5	-	-
TGTGCCAGCAGTCGTTGGGAGGGGGTCACTGAAGCTTTCTTT	CASSRWEGVTEAFF	TRBV6-5	TRBJ1-1	-	-
TGTGCCAGCAGCGTAGAGTTTGGGACCGAAGCTTTCTTT	CASSVEFGTEAFF	TRBV9	TRBJ1-1	few	-
TGTGCCAGTAGTCCACCTCGGGTTATGAACACTGAAGCTTTCTTT	CASSPPRVMNTEAFF	TRBV19	TRBJ1-1	-	-
TGTGCAGCCCTGGGGTCTAGCGGGAGTGTTGAGCAGTTCTTC	CAALGSSGSVEQFF	TRBV28	TRBJ2-1	once	TRBD2
TGTGCCAGCAGAGGGGAGGCAGGGGGTATCAAAAGTGGCTACACCTTC	CASRGEAGGIKSGYTF	TRBV27	TRBJ1-2	-	TRBD1
TGTGCCAGCAGCAAAACCCGGGACAGAAGCACAGATACGCAGTATTTT	CASSKTRDRSTDTQYF	TRBV28	TRBJ2-3	-	TRBD1
TGTGCCAGCAAAAACACTGAAGCTTTCTTT	CASKNTEAFF	TRBV6-6	TRBJ1-1	-	-
TGTGCCAGCAGTTCACGGCCGGAGAACACAGATACGCAGTATTTT	CASSSRPENTDTQYF	TRBV27	TRBJ2-3	-	-
TGTGCCAGTAGTATTGTGATAGCGGGGGGTCTGGTCGATGAGCAGTTCTTC	CASSIVIAGGLVDEQFF	TRBV19	TRBJ2-1	-	TRBD2
TGTGCCAGCACCCAGGGATCTGGGGCCAACGTCCTGACTTTC	CASTQGSGANVLTF	TRBV6-6	TRBJ2-6	-	-